These 21 T cell receptor beta chains were all obtained from the same sample, sequenced in a study of graft-versus-host responses after intestinal transplantation. These receptors are not linked to any known antigen. Only in-frame clones appear in the TCRdb table, and some are missing; sequencing was by immunoSEQ multiplex PCR. This sample has 65,000 to 90,000 clones, with about nine tenths found just once. The sample consisted of unstimulated CD8+ T cells sorted from spleen or lymph node cells, taken before transplant. Receptor source: a human donor who was the organ donor for an intestinal transplant.

The chain uses TRBV27 and TRBJ2-1; possible D gene TRBD2, 5 bases. The V and J ends lost 1 base and 6 bases respectively, with 10 bases between them. Germline V CDR1 and CDR2: MNHEY, SMNVEV (reference sequence). The CDR3 is 14 amino acids. CDR3 amino acids: CASSLYPAGNEQFF. In nucleotides, the CDR3 is TGTGCCAGCAGTTTATATCCCGCGGGCAATGAGCAGTTCTTC.

In its sample, this clone was seen a few times. The chain joins TRBV4-3 to TRBJ1-4; D is perhaps TRBD1 (5 bases). The germline V and J ends were trimmed by 2 bases and 6 bases, with 16 bases remaining between them. CDR1 and CDR2 (germline): LGHNA, YSLEER. The CDR3 has 16 amino acids. In DNA form, the CDR3 reads TGCGCCAGCAGCCAACACGTTGGGGTACAGGATGAAAAACTGTTTTTT. Translated: CASSQHVGVQDEKLFF.

The chain uses TRBV9 and TRBJ1-2, with D possibly matching TRBD1 (6 bases). The CDR3 is 13 amino acids. Germline loops: CDR1 SGDLS, CDR2 YYNGEE. V was cut by 4 bases and J by 6 bases, with 13 bases left in between. The CDR3 DNA sequence: TGTGCCAGCAGCCCAGGCGACAGGCATGGCTACACCTTC. Protein: CASSPGDRHGYTF.

This chain joins TRBV5-1 and TRBJ2-7; maybe TRBD2 (6 bases). The ends were cut back, 4 bases at V and 1 base at J, with 12 bases in the middle. This CDR3 has 14 residues. The germline V gene has CDR1 SGHRS and CDR2 YFSETQ. The CDR3 is CASSPLGGSYEQYF. The DNA for the CDR3 is TGCGCCAGCAGCCCTCTGGGGGGTTCCTACGAGCAGTACTTC.

The gene calls are TRBV9 and TRBJ1-1, with D possibly being TRBD1 (5 bases). Trimming left V 0 bases short and J 6 bases short, with 15 bases between. From germline, CDR1 is SGDLS and CDR2 YYNGEE. CDR3 length: 15 amino acids. The CDR3 sequence is CASSVEQGGDPEAFF. In DNA, the CDR3 is TGTGCCAGCAGCGTAGAGCAGGGCGGAGACCCTGAAGCTTTCTTT. The full variable domain, rest sourced from reference TRBV9 and TRBJ1-1, is DSGVTQTPKHLITATGQRVTLRCSPRSGDLSVYWYQQSLDQGLQFLIQYYNGEERAKGNILERFSAQQFPDLHSELNLSSLELGDSALYFCASSVEQGGDPEAFFGQGTRLTVV.

The chain is built from TRBV15 and TRBJ1-2; 10 bases are a match to TRBD1. CDR3 length: 17 amino acids. Germline CDR1 is LNHNV and CDR2 is YYDKDF (reference sequence). V lost 6 bases, J lost 4 bases, and 14 bases stayed unmatched. The CDR3 here is CATRRSGTGEGGYGYTF. CDR3 nucleotides: TGTGCCACCAGACGTTCCGGGACAGGGGAGGGGGGCTATGGCTACACCTTC.

CDR3 nucleotides: TGCAGCGTTGTACCGGGACAGGGCTCCTACGAGCAGTACTTC. This codes for CSVVPGQGSYEQYF. This rearrangement joins TRBV29-1 to TRBJ2-7; 9 nucleotides match TRBD1. Germline CDR1 is SQVTM and CDR2 is ANQGSEA. The CDR3 has 14 amino acids. The trim removed 4 bases at V and 0 bases at J, leaving 4 bases unmatched.

This CDR3 reads CAWSAGTGYNTEAFF. In DNA form, the CDR3 reads TGTGCCTGGAGTGCAGGGACAGGGTACAACACTGAAGCTTTCTTT. This chain uses TRBV30 with TRBJ1-1, with 9 nucleotides matching TRBD1. Germline lookup yields CDR1 GTSNPN and CDR2 SVGIG (reference sequence). The CDR3 runs to 15 residues. The V and J ends lost 1 base and 2 bases, in that order; junction bases with no gene match: 5.

The sample holds one count of this clone. The rearrangement joins TRBV28 to TRBJ1-5, with a weak D call TRBD1 (5 bases). The CDR3 totals 16 residues. V lost 1 base and J lost 0, with 10 bases in between. Germline values: CDR1 MDHEN, CDR2 SYDVKM. CDR3 nucleotide sequence: TGTGCCAGCAGTTTATACAGACAGTATAGCAATCAGCCCCAGCATTTT. It is translated as CASSLYRQYSNQPQHF.

The gene calls are TRBV19 and TRBJ1-5; a weak D match, TRBD1 (6 bases). The length of the CDR3 is 16 residues. The ends were cut back, 6 bases at V and 6 bases at J, with 21 bases in the middle. Per the germline V gene, CDR1 is LNHDA and CDR2 is SQIVND (reference sequence). The CDR3 DNA is TGTGCCAGTAGGGATCCTCAAACAGGGTGGGGTCAGCCCCAGCATTTT. Encoded protein: CASRDPQTGWGQPQHF. Variable domain in full (rest from reference TRBV19 and TRBJ1-5): DGGITQSPKYLFRKEGQNVTLSCEQNLNHDAMYWYRQDPGQGLRLIYYSQIVNDFQKGDIAEGYSVSREKKESFPLTVTSAQKNPTAFYLCASRDPQTGWGQPQHFGDGTRLSIL.

The V gene is TRBV4-1, the J gene TRBJ2-2; the match to TRBD1 covers 10 bases. The germline V gene has CDR1 MGHRA and CDR2 YSYEKL. The CDR3 is 18 amino acids. Trimming took 0 bases from V and 3 from J; bases not matched to a gene: 7. The CDR3 bases are TGCGCCAGCAGCCAAGATCCCTCGGGACAGGGGTACACCGGGGAGCTGTTTTTT. Encoded protein: CASSQDPSGQGYTGELFF.

The chain uses TRBV4-2 and TRBJ2-5; 7 bases are a match to TRBD1. CDR1 LGHNA and CDR2 YNFKEQ come from the germline V gene. CDR3 length equals 14 residues. The trim removed 1 base at V and 4 bases at J, leaving 3 bases unmatched. CDR3 DNA: TGTGCCAGCAGCCAAGGGGCAGGGGGAGAGACCCAGTACTTC. Its protein product is CASSQGAGGETQYF.

The rearrangement links TRBV19 to TRBJ1-2; TRBD1 agrees at 8 bases. This CDR3 region has 13 residues. The germline CDR1 and CDR2 sequences are LNHDA and SQIVND (reference sequence). The junction had 4 bases not matched to a gene; V was cut back by 7 bases and J by 3 bases. The CDR3 region is CASTDRVDYGYTF. As DNA, the CDR3 is TGTGCCAGTACGGACAGGGTGGACTATGGCTACACCTTC.

The rearrangement joins TRBV5-4 to TRBJ2-1; perhaps TRBD2 as D (5 bases). The CDR3 loop spans 14 amino acids. The V end was cut by 4 bases, the J end by 4 bases, with 12 bases between. Germline V gene sequence: CDR1 SGHNT, CDR2 YYREEE (reference sequence). The CDR3 DNA follows: TGTGCCAGCAGCCGCCCTGGCGGGTACAATGAGCAGTTCTTC. This sequence encodes CASSRPGGYNEQFF.

This clone was counted a single time. CDR3 sequence: CASSFTPYEQYF. CDR3 sequence (DNA): TGTGCCAGCAGTTTTACACCTTACGAGCAGTACTTC. The gene calls are TRBV6-6 and TRBJ2-7; D remains unclear. Trimming removed 4 bases from V and 4 bases from J, with 8 bases in between. CDR3 length: 12 amino acids. In germline, CDR1 is MNHNY, CDR2 SVGAGI (reference sequence).

This clone has only a few counts. The chain employs TRBV5-5 and TRBJ1-1; 8 bases map to TRBD1. The germline gives CDR1 SGHKS, CDR2 YYEKEE (reference sequence). The CDR3 is 16 amino acids. The ends lost 2 bases at V and 1 base at J; junction bases unmatched: 7. CDR3 coding DNA: TGTGCCAGCAGCTTTTGGGGGACAGGCCGGAACACTGAAGCTTTCTTT. Residues: CASSFWGTGRNTEAFF.

The genes are TRBV5-1 and TRBJ1-1; D unresolved. The V end lost 0 bases, the J end lost 2 bases, and 14 bases lay between the germline ends. The germline CDR1 and CDR2 sequences are SGHRS and YFSETQ. The CDR3 runs to 16 residues. The CDR3 loop reads CASSLEGWTSNTEAFF. In DNA, the CDR3 is TGCGCCAGCAGCTTGGAGGGCTGGACTTCCAACACTGAAGCTTTCTTT.

This clone came up once. This sequence joins TRBV6-5 and TRBJ2-7; maybe TRBD1 (6 bases). Germline CDR1 MNHEY, CDR2 SVGAGI. The germline V and J ends were trimmed by 2 bases and 0 bases, with 8 bases remaining between them. This CDR3 is built from 14 residues. The CDR3 bases are TGTGCCAGCAGTTACCGGGACAACTCCTACGAGCAGTACTTC. It translates to CASSYRDNSYEQYF.

V is TRBV12-5 and J is TRBJ2-7; TRBD2 matches 10 bases. Germline V lookup: CDR1 LGHNT, CDR2 FRNRAP. This CDR3 has 15 residues. After removal of 4 bases from V and 7 bases from J, the junction contained 10 bases not matched to a gene. CDR3 residues: CASGYTQRGGWEQYF. In DNA form, the CDR3 reads TGTGCTAGTGGTTATACCCAGCGGGGGGGCTGGGAGCAGTACTTC.

The rearrangement uses TRBV4-2 and TRBJ1-4, with TRBD1 identical over 8 bases. The germline V gene has CDR1 LGHNA and CDR2 YNFKEQ. This CDR3 has 17 amino acids. Trimming took 0 bases from V and 0 from J; bases not matched to a gene: 3. CDR3 sequence: CASSQDPQGATNEKLFF. The DNA of the CDR3 is TGTGCCAGCAGCCAAGATCCACAGGGGGCAACTAATGAAAAACTGTTTTTT.

The chain recombines TRBV15 with TRBJ2-3; 8 bases agree with TRBD1. This CDR3 comprises 17 residues. Germline CDR1 is LNHNV and CDR2 is YYDKDF (reference sequence). Trimming took 1 base from V and 2 from J; bases not matched to a gene: 8. Here the CDR3 reads CATSRVRRTGYTDTQYF. The CDR3 DNA is TGTGCCACCAGCAGAGTAAGAAGGACAGGGTACACAGATACGCAGTATTTT.